This T cell receptor (beta chain) was found in a study of shared clonotypes between healthy human individuals. Germline-derived CDR1 and CDR2 are SGHTA and FQGNSA. With 6 bases removed from V and 4 bases from J, the gap between germline ends came to 8 bases. The CDR3 loop spans 12 amino acids. Sequencing was performed with immunoSEQ multiplex PCR; in TCRdb, only in-frame clones are kept and a portion is missing. The sample gives 950,000 to 1,300,000 clones, approximately 68% of which show up once; over 1.3% is in the top ten. To note about this clone: This same CDR3 is encoded by further DNA sequences in the sample.

What was sequenced was memory CD4+ T cells sorted from blood. The subset is: CD45RA-negative fraction. The TCR was taken from a man between 18 and 35 years old in good health. The V gene is TRBV7-2, the J gene TRBJ2-3; D uncertain. The CDR3 is CASSSYSDTQYF. For the CDR3, the DNA is TGTGCCAGCAGTTCCTACTCAGATACGCAGTATTTT. The full variable domain, in which reference TRBV7-2 and TRBJ2-3 provide the parts outside the CDR3, is GAGVSQSPSNKVTEKGKDVELRCDPISGHTALYWYRQSLGQGLEFLIYFQGNSAPDKSGLPSDRFSAERTGGSVSTLTIQRTQQEDSAVYLCASSSYSDTQYFGPGTRLTVL.